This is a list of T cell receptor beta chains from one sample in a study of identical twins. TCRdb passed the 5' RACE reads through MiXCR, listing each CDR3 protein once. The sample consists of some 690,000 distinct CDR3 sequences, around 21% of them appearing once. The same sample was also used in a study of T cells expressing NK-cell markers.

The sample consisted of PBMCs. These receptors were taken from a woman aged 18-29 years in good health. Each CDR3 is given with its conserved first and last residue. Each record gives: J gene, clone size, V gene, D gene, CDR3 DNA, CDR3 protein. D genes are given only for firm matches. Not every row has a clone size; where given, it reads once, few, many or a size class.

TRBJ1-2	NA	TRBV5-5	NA	TGTGCCAGCAGCCCTCAGGGCGGAAGAGCTAACTATGGCTACACCTTC	CASSPQGGRANYGYTF
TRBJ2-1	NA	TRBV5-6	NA	TGTGCCAGCACCAACCACAATGAGCAGTTCTTC	CASTNHNEQFF
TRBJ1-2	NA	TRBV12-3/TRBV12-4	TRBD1	TGTGCCAGCAGACCTTACAGGGGCGGGGGCTACACCTTC	CASRPYRGGGYTF
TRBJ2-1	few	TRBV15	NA	TGTGCCACCAGCGTTCAGAGCGGGCGGTGGGTCCATGAGCAGTTCTTC	CATSVQSGRWVHEQFF
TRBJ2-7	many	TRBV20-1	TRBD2	TGCAGTGCTAGAGCCCCAGCGGGAGGGGACGAGCAGTACTTC	CSARAPAGGDEQYF
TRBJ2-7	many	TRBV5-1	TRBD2	TGCGCCAGCAGCTTGGCCAGCGGGGGGTCCTACGAGCAGTACTTC	CASSLASGGSYEQYF
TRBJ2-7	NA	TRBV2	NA	TGTGCCAGCAGGGGGTCCGCCTACGAGCAGTACTTC	CASRGSAYEQYF
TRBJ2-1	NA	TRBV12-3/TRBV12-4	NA	TGTGCCAGCAGTTCCTCCCGTGGTGGCAACTCCTACAATGAGCAGTTCTTC	CASSSSRGGNSYNEQFF
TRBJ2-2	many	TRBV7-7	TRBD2	TGTGCCAGCAGCTTAGTCTCTTCTTATAGCGGGAGGACCACCGGGGAGCTGTTTTTT	CASSLVSSYSGRTTGELFF
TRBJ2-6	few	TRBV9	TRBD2	TGTGCCAGCAGCGCACCCCTAGCGGGAGGACGTGGGGCCAACGTCCTGACTTTC	CASSAPLAGGRGANVLTF
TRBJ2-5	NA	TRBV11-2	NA	TGTGCCAGCAGCTTAGATACAGGGATCGAGACCCAGTACTTC	CASSLDTGIETQYF
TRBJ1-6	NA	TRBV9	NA	TGTGCCAGCAGCGTTGATAATAGATCACCCCTCCACTTT	CASSVDNRSPLHF
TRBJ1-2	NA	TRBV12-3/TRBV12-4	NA	TGTACCAGCACCCCAGGCCGTGTGGGCTACACCTTC	CTSTPGRVGYTF
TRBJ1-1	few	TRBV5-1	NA	TGCGCCAGCAGCTTGGAAGGCGGAGGGAGAACTGAACCTTTCTTT	CASSLEGGGRTEPFF
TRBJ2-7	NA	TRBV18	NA	TGTGCCAGCTCACCCCTAGGACCGCACTACGAGCAGTACTTC	CASSPLGPHYEQYF
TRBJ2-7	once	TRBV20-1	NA	TGCAGTGCTAGCAAGACAGTCTCCTACGAGCAGTACTTC	CSASKTVSYEQYF